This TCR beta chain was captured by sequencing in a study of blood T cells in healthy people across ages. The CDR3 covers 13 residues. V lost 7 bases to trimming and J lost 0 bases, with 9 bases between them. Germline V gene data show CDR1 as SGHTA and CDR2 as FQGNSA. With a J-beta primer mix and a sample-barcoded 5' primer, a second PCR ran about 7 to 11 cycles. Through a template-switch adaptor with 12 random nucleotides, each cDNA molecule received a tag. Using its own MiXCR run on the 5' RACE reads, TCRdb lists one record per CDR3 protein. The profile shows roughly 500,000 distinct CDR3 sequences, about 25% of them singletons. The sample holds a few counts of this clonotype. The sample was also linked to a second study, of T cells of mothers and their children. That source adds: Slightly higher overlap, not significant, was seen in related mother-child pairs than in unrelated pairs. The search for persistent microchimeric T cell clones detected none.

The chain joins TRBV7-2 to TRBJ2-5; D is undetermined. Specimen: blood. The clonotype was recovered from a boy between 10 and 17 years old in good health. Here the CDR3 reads CASKTFDQETQYF. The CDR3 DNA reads TGTGCCAGCAAGACCTTCGACCAAGAGACCCAGTACTTC.